This TCR beta chain is from a study of blood T cells in healthy people across ages. Combining a sample-barcoded 5' primer with a J-beta primer mix, a second PCR ran for 7 to 11 cycles. TCRdb reprocessed the 5' RACE reads with MiXCR, giving one entry per CDR3 protein. The sample consists of hundreds of thousands of distinct CDR3 sequences, about 52% of them appearing once. Germline trimming cut 2 bases from V and 3 bases from J; bases unmatched to any gene: 2. CDR3 size: 14 residues. CDR1 is MNHEY and CDR2 is SVGEGT in the germline V gene. The TCR originated in a woman aged 55-70 years in good health. The sample taken for sequencing was blood. The rearrangement links TRBV6-2 or TRBV6-3 to TRBJ2-5; 8 bases map to TRBD1. For the CDR3, the DNA is TGTGCCAGCAGTTACCTGACAGGGGAAGAGACCCAGTACTTC. Amino acid sequence: CASSYLTGEETQYF.